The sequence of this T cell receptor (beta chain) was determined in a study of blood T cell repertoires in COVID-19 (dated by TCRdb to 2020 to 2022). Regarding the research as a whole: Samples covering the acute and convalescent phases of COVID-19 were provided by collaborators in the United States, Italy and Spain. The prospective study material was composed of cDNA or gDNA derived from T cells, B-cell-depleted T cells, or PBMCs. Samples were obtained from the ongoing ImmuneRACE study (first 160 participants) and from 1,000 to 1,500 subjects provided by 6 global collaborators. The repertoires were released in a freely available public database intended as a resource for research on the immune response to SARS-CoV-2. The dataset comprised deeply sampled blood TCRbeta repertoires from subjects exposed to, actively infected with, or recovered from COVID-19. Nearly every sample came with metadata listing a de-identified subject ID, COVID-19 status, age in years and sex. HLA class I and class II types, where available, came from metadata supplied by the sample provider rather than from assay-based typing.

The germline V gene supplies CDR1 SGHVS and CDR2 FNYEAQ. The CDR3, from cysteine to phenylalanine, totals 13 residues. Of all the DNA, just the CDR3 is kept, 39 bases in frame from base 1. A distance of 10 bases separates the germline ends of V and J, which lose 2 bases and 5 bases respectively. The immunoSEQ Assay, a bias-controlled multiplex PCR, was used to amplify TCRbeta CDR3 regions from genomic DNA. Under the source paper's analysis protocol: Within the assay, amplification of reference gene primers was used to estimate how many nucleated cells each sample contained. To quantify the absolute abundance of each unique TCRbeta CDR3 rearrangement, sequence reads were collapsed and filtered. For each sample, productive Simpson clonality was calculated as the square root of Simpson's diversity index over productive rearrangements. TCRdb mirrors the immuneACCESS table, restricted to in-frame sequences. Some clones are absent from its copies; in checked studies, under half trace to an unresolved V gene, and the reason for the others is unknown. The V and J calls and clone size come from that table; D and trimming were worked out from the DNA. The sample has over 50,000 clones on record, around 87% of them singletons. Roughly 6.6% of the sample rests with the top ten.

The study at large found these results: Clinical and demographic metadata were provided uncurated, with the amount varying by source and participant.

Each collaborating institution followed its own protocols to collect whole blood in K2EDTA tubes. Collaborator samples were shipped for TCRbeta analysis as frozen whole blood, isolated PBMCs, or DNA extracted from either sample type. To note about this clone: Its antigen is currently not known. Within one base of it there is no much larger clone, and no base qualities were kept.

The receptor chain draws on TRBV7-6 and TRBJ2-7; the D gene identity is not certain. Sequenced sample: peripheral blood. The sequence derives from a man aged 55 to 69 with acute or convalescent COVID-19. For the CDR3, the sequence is CASSLLPRDEQYF. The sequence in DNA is TGTGCCAGCAGCTTACTCCCCCGGGACGAGCAGTACTTC.